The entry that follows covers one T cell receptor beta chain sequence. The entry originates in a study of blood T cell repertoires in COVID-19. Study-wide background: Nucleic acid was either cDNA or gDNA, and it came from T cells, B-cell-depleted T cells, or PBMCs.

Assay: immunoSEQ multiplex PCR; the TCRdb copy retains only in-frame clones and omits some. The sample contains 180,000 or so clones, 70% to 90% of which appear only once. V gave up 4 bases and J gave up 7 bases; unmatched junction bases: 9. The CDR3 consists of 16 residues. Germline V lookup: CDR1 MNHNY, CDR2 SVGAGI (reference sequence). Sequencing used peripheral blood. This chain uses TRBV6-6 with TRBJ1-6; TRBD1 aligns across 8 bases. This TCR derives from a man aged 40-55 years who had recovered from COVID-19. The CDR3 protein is CASSSPRTGPNSPLHF. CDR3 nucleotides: TGTGCCAGCAGTTCGCCAAGGACAGGGCCAAATTCACCCCTCCACTTT.